This T cell receptor beta chain was identified during a study of cytomegalovirus exposure and HLA in healthy donors. PCR primers comprised 60 Vbeta and 13 Jbeta primers. Generated by immunoSEQ multiplex PCR, the TCRdb table keeps only in-frame clones and is missing some. This sample's clone table lists 150,000 to 200,000 clones. CDR3 length equals 14 residues. Germline CDR1 reads SGHAT; CDR2 reads FQNNGV. Trimming removed 2 bases from V and 4 bases from J, with 9 bases in between. The J gene is TRBJ1-3, the V gene TRBV11-2; D unclear. This TCR was recovered from a man under 40 in good health and CMV-seronegative. The sample was PBMCs. DNA for the CDR3: TGTGCCAGCAGCTTATCTAGGTCCGGAAACACCATATATTTT. Encoded protein: CASSLSRSGNTIYF.